The 30 T cell receptor beta chains below all came from one sample that was sequenced in a study of vaccination and CD4 T cells after COVID-19. Sequencing of DNA taken from cultured CD4+ T cells relied on the Oncomine TCR Beta short-read assay. TCRdb independently ran MiXCR on the PCR reads; one entry per CDR3 protein. The data show some 14,000 distinct CDR3 sequences, 35% seen once. Stated treatment: roughly nine-day PBMC culture with coronavirus spike peptide pools or control peptides (ViraFEST assay). No antigens are known for them. Sequencing was performed on CD4+ T cells from blood, cultured in vitro. Receptors were obtained from a human donor who had recovered from COVID-19.

This sequence joins TRBV28 and TRBJ1-2; D is uncertain. V was clipped by 5 bases and J by 8 bases, with 15 bases between them. Germline lookup yields CDR1 MDHEN and CDR2 SYDVKM. The CDR3 has 13 amino acids. The CDR3, as DNA: TGTGCCAGCAGTGTTCTAGGTCCACGGGGCTACACCTTC. It yields the protein CASSVLGPRGYTF.

The rearrangement joins TRBV19 to TRBJ2-2; 12 bases agree with TRBD1. This CDR3 is 18 amino acids long. The V gene's germline CDR1 is LNHDA and CDR2 SQIVND (reference sequence). V gave up 5 bases and J gave up 6 bases; unmatched junction bases: 13. CDR3 sequence: CASSAPGTGGIVAGELFF. The CDR3 DNA is TGTGCCAGTAGTGCCCCCGGGACAGGGGGCATTGTAGCCGGGGAGCTGTTTTTT.

This chain links TRBV20-1 with TRBJ1-1; D uncertain. This CDR3 is 12 amino acids long. The germline gives CDR1 DFQATT, CDR2 SNEGSKA (reference sequence). In DNA form, the CDR3 reads TGCAAAGTACACCGACTGAACACTGAAGCTTTCTTT. The encoded protein is CKVHRLNTEAFF.

This clonotype was seen a handful of times. The chain couples TRBV20-1 to TRBJ2-7; maybe TRBD1 (6 bases). Germline values: CDR1 DFQATT, CDR2 SNEGSKA (reference sequence). Between the trimmed V and J ends, which lost 0 bases and 0 bases, there was a span of 15 bases. The CDR3 contains 16 residues. The CDR3 nucleotides read TGCAGTGCTAGAGATATGGACAGCTGGGCCTCCTACGAGCAGTACTTC. Residues: CSARDMDSWASYEQYF.

This clonotype was picked up a small number of times. The V and J genes are TRBV28 and TRBJ2-2; D may be TRBD1 (5 bases). The CDR3 has 15 amino acids. The V end was cut by 5 bases, the J end by 2 bases, with 12 bases between. Germline CDR1 reads MDHEN; CDR2 reads SYDVKM. CDR3 loop: CASSPTWTNTGELFF. DNA for the CDR3: TGTGCCAGCAGTCCTACCTGGACAAACACCGGGGAGCTGTTTTTT. Combining the CDR3 with reference TRBV28 and TRBJ2-2 gives the whole variable domain DVKVTQSSRYLVKRTGEKVFLECVQDMDHENMFWYRQDPGLGLRLIYFSYDVKMKEKGDIPEGYSVSREKKERFSLILESASTNQTSMYLCASSPTWTNTGELFFGEGSRLTVL.

The gene calls are TRBV7-8 and TRBJ2-1; 10 nucleotides agree with TRBD1. The germline V gene encodes CDR1 SGHVS and CDR2 FQNEAQ. This CDR3 has 15 residues. V was pared by 8 bases and J by 8 bases, with 12 bases of the junction left unmatched. In DNA form, the CDR3 reads TGTGCCAGCCGATATGGGACAGGGGTAGAGTATGAGCAGTTCTTC. It encodes CASRYGTGVEYEQFF.

The chain has TRBV5-4 and TRBJ2-5; D is uncertain. The germline CDR1 and CDR2 sequences are SGHNT and YYREEE (reference sequence). V was cut by 4 bases and J by 5 bases, with 18 bases left in between. CDR3 length: 15 amino acids. CDR3 nucleotide sequence: TGTGCCAGCAGCCTAGAACTTAGTCGGACGGAGACCCAGTACTTC. It translates to CASSLELSRTETQYF.

In the case of this clonotype: The junction departs from germline at one end; a sequencing error may be responsible. The chain recombines TRBV6-1 with TRBJ1-6; D gene ambiguous. Germline V gene sequence: CDR1 MNHNS, CDR2 SASEGT. The CDR3 totals 12 residues. The CDR3 sequence is CTSRWHNSPLHF. CDR3 in DNA: TGTACCAGTCGATGGCATAATTCACCCCTCCACTTT.

The sample holds a few counts of this clonotype. The CDR3 here is CAISEVAGGTGELFF. As DNA, the CDR3 is TGTGCCATCAGTGAGGTAGCGGGAGGAACCGGGGAGCTGTTTTTT. The gene calls are TRBV10-3 and TRBJ2-2; TRBD2 aligns across 10 bases. With 2 bases clipped from V and 5 bases from J, the junction kept 2 bases outside the gene matches. CDR1 and CDR2 (germline): ENHRY, SYGVKD. The length of the CDR3 is 15 residues.

This chain connects TRBV15 to TRBJ2-7; D may be TRBD2 (6 bases). V was pared by 3 bases and J by 4 bases, with 16 bases between. The CDR3 covers 15 residues. CDR1 is LNHNV, CDR2 YYDKDF, per germline (reference sequence). CDR3 coding DNA: TGTGCCACCAGCAGGGGAGGAGGACGAGAATACGAGCAGTACTTC. Translated: CATSRGGGREYEQYF.

As to this clonotype: Since no conserved phenylalanine or tryptophan closes the CDR3, a read error is the likely cause. This chain links TRBV27 with TRBJ2-1; the match to TRBD1 covers 7 bases. CDR3 length equals 15 residues. Germline assignment: CDR1 MNHEY and CDR2 SMNVEV (reference sequence). V gave up 5 bases and J gave up 0 bases; unmatched junction bases: 4. The CDR3 loop is CASSGNRGSYNEQFY. CDR3 in DNA: TGTGCCAGCAGTGGTAACAGGGGCTCCTACAATGAGCAGTTCTAC.

This clonotype came up a few times. J is TRBJ1-6 and V is TRBV4-1; 7 nucleotides agree with TRBD1. The V gene's germline CDR1 is MGHRA and CDR2 YSYEKL. J gave up 6 bases and V 4 bases, and 6 bases lay outside the gene matches. CDR3 length equals 15 residues. The CDR3 sequence: CASSRTGDGNSPLHF. For the CDR3, the DNA is TGCGCCAGCAGCCGAACAGGGGACGGTAATTCACCCCTCCACTTT.

The chain couples TRBV12-3 or TRBV12-4 to TRBJ1-2; D unclear. V lost 2 bases, J lost 4 bases, and 11 bases lay in between. This CDR3 region has 14 residues. The CDR3 sequence: CASSLRRDTYGYTF. DNA for the CDR3: TGTGCCAGCAGTTTACGGAGAGACACCTATGGCTACACCTTC.

A few counts support this clonotype. This chain links TRBV19 with TRBJ1-5, with TRBD1 matching over 7 bases. The germline gives CDR1 LNHDA, CDR2 SQIVND (reference sequence). V shed 4 bases and J 5 bases; nucleotides not matched to a gene: 2. The CDR3 extends over 13 amino acids. The CDR3 sequence is CASSRDSYQPQHF. The CDR3 coding sequence is TGTGCCAGTAGTAGGGACAGCTATCAGCCCCAGCATTTT.

This clonotype was detected once. V gene TRBV4-3 combines with J gene TRBJ2-7, with no clear D. This CDR3 comprises 15 residues. The V gene's germline CDR1 is LGHNA and CDR2 YSLEER. V was trimmed by 1 base and J by 2 bases, leaving 12 bases between them. For the CDR3, the DNA is TGCGCCAGCAGCCAAGCCCCGGACGGCGCCTACGAGCAGTACTTC. Translated: CASSQAPDGAYEQYF.

The rearrangement joins TRBV7-2 to TRBJ2-1; weak D call: TRBD2 (5 bases). V lost 5 bases to trimming and J lost 5 bases, with 16 bases between them. This CDR3 comprises 15 residues. Germline V gene data show CDR1 as SGHTA and CDR2 as FQGNSA. Written as DNA, the CDR3 is TGTGCCAGCAGCCCAAGTCAATCGGGGAACAATGAGCAGTTCTTC. Protein sequence: CASSPSQSGNNEQFF.

V usage is TRBV29-1 and J usage is TRBJ2-3; D might be TRBD2 (5 bases). The CDR3 contains 14 residues. Trimming cost V 3 bases and J 0 bases, with 10 bases left between them. Germline V lookup: CDR1 SQVTM, CDR2 ANQGSEA. CDR3 bases: TGCAGCGTTGAGCGGGCTACTAGCACAGATACGCAGTATTTT. The encoded protein is CSVERATSTDTQYF.

The J gene is TRBJ1-4, the V gene TRBV6-1; 7 nucleotides match TRBD1. This CDR3 spans 15 amino acids. Germline CDR1 reads MNHNS; CDR2 reads SASEGT. V shed 0 bases, J shed 8 bases, and the junction held 6 bases outside the gene matches. CDR3 DNA: TGTGCCAGCAGTGAAGCAGACAGGGTCGAGGAAAAACTGTTTTTT. Its translation: CASSEADRVEEKLFF.

The genes are TRBV20-1 and TRBJ2-3, with TRBD1 matching 10 bases. The CDR3 extends over 15 amino acids. The germline V gene has CDR1 DFQATT and CDR2 SNEGSKA (reference sequence). The V gene end was trimmed by 8 bases and the J gene end by 3 bases; junction bases not matched to a gene: 11. CDR3 protein: CSLRDRDRGTDTQYF. Written as DNA, the CDR3 is TGCAGTCTGAGAGACCGGGACAGGGGTACAGATACGCAGTATTTT.

Only one count was recorded for this clonotype. One end of the junction fails to match germline, which may point to a read error. This sequence joins TRBV20-1 and TRBJ2-7; TRBD2 might be the D (6 bases). This CDR3 is 12 amino acids long. Germline V gene lookup returns CDR1 DFQATT and CDR2 SNEGSKA (reference sequence). The CDR3 sequence is CSAPSGSYEQYF. Here the CDR3 DNA reads TGCAGTGCACCCAGCGGGTCCTACGAGCAGTACTTT.

V gene TRBV27 combines with J gene TRBJ1-4; perhaps TRBD1 as D (5 bases). Germline V gene sequence: CDR1 MNHEY, CDR2 SMNVEV (reference sequence). This CDR3 region has 14 residues. V was pared by 6 bases and J by 4 bases, with 12 bases between. The CDR3 nucleotides are TGTGCCAGCAGCTACGGGGGATTTAATGAAAAACTGTTTTTT. It encodes CASSYGGFNEKLFF. Full variable domain (missing parts from reference TRBV27 and TRBJ1-4): EAQVTQNPRYLITVTGKKLTVTCSQNMNHEYMSWYRQDPGLGLRQIYYSMNVEVTDKGDVPEGYKVSRKEKRNFPLILESPSPNQTSLYFCASSYGGFNEKLFFGSGTQLSVL.

This clonotype was recorded a few times. V and J are TRBV10-3 and TRBJ2-7, with D perhaps TRBD2 (5 bases). The CDR3 extends over 14 amino acids. Germline V lookup: CDR1 ENHRY, CDR2 SYGVKD. Trimming removed 9 bases from V and 4 bases from J, with 19 bases in between. CDR3 loop: CAINSGRDLYEQYF. In DNA form, the CDR3 reads TGTGCCATTAACTCTGGACGGGATCTATACGAGCAGTACTTC.

The V call is TRBV20-1, the J call TRBJ2-7; 9 bases match TRBD2. CDR1 and CDR2 (germline): DFQATT, SNEGSKA (reference sequence). The CDR3 sequence is 14 residues long. Unmatched junction bases numbered 6, after V lost 5 bases and J lost 1 base. CDR3 DNA: TGCAGTGCTTCCCCGCTAGCGGGGTCCTACGAGCAGTACTTC. This translates into CSASPLAGSYEQYF.

The V call is TRBV20-1, the J call TRBJ2-7, with TRBD1 matching over 12 bases. CDR3 length: 15 amino acids. The junction had 7 bases not matched to a gene; V was cut back by 4 bases and J by 3 bases. Germline CDR1 is DFQATT and CDR2 is SNEGSKA (reference sequence). The CDR3 protein is CSATRGQGAGYEQYF. The DNA of the CDR3 is TGCAGTGCTACCCGGGGACAGGGGGCGGGCTACGAGCAGTACTTC.

This chain joins TRBV29-1 and TRBJ2-5; tentative D call: TRBD2 (5 bases). Per germline, CDR1 SQVTM and CDR2 ANQGSEA. V was trimmed by 5 bases and J by 5 bases, leaving 15 bases between them. The CDR3 loop spans 13 amino acids. Here the CDR3 reads CSVLRTLGETQYF. The DNA of the CDR3 is TGCAGCGTTCTACGGACTTTGGGCGAGACCCAGTACTTC. Using reference TRBV29-1 and TRBJ2-5 for the parts outside the CDR3, the full variable domain is SAVISQKPSRDICQRGTSLTIQCQVDSQVTMMFWYRQQPGQSLTLIATANQGSEATYESGFVIDKFPISRPNLTFSTLTVSNMSPEDSSIYLCSVLRTLGETQYFGPGTRLLVL.

CDR3 loop: CASSLGLAGVSDTQYF. Written as DNA, the CDR3 is TGCGCCAGCAGCCTAGGACTAGCGGGAGTGTCAGATACGCAGTATTTT. This chain uses TRBV4-3 with TRBJ2-3, with 13 bases identical to TRBD2. V lost 4 bases and J lost 4; bases outside the gene matches: 5. Germline assignment: CDR1 LGHNA and CDR2 YSLEER. The CDR3 spans 16 residues.

The chain is built from TRBV15 and TRBJ2-2; TRBD2 matches at 8 bases. The CDR3 is 16 residues long. V trimming: 1 base; J trimming: 6 bases; junction bases outside the gene matches: 7. Germline CDR1 reads LNHNV; CDR2 reads YYDKDF (reference sequence). The CDR3: CATSRATGRAAGELFF. CDR3 nucleotide sequence: TGTGCCACCAGCAGAGCTACCGGGAGGGCCGCCGGGGAGCTGTTTTTT.

The gene calls are TRBV19 and TRBJ2-6; D unclear. Germline V gene sequence: CDR1 LNHDA, CDR2 SQIVND (reference sequence). The V end lost 5 bases, the J end lost 0 bases, and 11 bases lay between the germline ends. This CDR3 has 16 residues. CDR3 loop: CASSPTHSSGANVLTF. CDR3 DNA sequence: TGTGCCAGTAGTCCGACCCACAGCTCTGGGGCCAACGTCCTGACTTTC.

This clonotype was counted between two and nine times. The rearrangement uses TRBV28 and TRBJ2-7; D unresolved. The CDR3 extends over 12 amino acids. In germline, CDR1 is MDHEN, CDR2 SYDVKM. V was clipped by 3 bases and J by 4 bases, with 7 bases between them. The CDR3 coding sequence is TGTGCCAGCAGTTTGCTGGGATACGAGCAGTACTTC. Translated: CASSLLGYEQYF.

V gene TRBV2 combines with J gene TRBJ1-1; D perhaps matches TRBD1 (6 bases). V was cut by 6 bases and J by 11 bases, with 13 bases left in between. Germline V gives CDR1 SNHLY, CDR2 FYNNEI. The CDR3 runs 11 residues. In DNA, the CDR3 is TGTGCCAGCAGCCGCGATGACAGGGCTTTCTTT. This encodes CASSRDDRAFF.